What follows are 3 T cell receptor beta chains derived from one specimen sequenced in a study of T cell responses to AZD1222 COVID-19 vaccine. TCRdb's table, derived via immunoSEQ multiplex PCR, lists solely in-frame clones and lacks some. This sample has fewer than 120,000 clones, with around 81% found just once. Sequencing used peripheral blood, obtained on day 0 of AZD1222 vaccination. Every receptor here comes from an adult in good health.

The chain carries TRBV6-5 and TRBJ1-2, with 9 bases matching TRBD1. Per germline, CDR1 MNHEY and CDR2 SVGAGI. The junction had 2 bases not matched to a gene; V was cut back by 4 bases and J by 2 bases. The CDR3 spans 14 residues. CDR3 sequence (DNA): TGTGCCAGCAGTTCCGGGACAGGGAACTATGGCTACACCTTC. This translates into CASSSGTGNYGYTF.

This clone was seen only a few times. The CDR3 is CASSQRRGPLSTEAFF. Written as DNA, the CDR3 is TGTGCCAGTAGTCAACGGAGGGGACCATTGAGCACTGAAGCTTTCTTT. The chain employs TRBV19 and TRBJ1-1; D is possibly TRBD1 (5 bases). The V end was cut by 5 bases, the J end by 4 bases, with 20 bases between. The CDR3 is 16 residues long. Germline values: CDR1 LNHDA, CDR2 SQIVND (reference sequence).

The rearrangement uses TRBV7-6 and TRBJ2-1, with TRBD2 matching over 7 bases. CDR3 size: 16 residues. Germline assignment: CDR1 SGHVS and CDR2 FNYEAQ. The junction had 8 bases not matched to a gene; V was cut back by 6 bases and J by 0 bases. CDR3 bases: TGTGCCAGCAGTTATACTAGCGCCTTCTCCTACAATGAGCAGTTCTTC. Translated: CASSYTSAFSYNEQFF.